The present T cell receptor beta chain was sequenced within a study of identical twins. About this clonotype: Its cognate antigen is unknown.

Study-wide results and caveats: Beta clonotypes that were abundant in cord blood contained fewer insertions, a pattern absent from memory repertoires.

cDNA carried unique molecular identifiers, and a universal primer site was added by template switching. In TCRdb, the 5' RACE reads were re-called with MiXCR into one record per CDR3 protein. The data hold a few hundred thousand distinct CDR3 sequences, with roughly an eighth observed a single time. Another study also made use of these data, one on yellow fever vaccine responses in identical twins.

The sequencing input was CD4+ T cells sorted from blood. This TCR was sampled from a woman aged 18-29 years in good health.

The CDR3 nucleotides are TGTGCCAGCAGCCTTTATAGGGAAAACATTCAGTACTTC. Its translation: CASSLYRENIQYF. The chain uses TRBV6-1 and TRBJ2-4; D remains ambiguous. Looked up from germline, CDR1 is MNHNS and CDR2 is SASEGT. The CDR3 contains 13 residues. Trimming took 6 bases from V and 5 from J, leaving 11 bases between them.